This TCR beta chain was found in a study of T-cell memory formation after mild COVID-19. In the study overall: Clusters of TCRs were largely donor specific.

General study points: That cross-reactive memory joined was suggested by some responding clones appearing in pre-infection memory. A balance of CD4 and CD8 characterized clones contracting day 15 to 85, whereas later expanders leaned CD4+.

With constant-segment primers, 5'RACE yielded cDNA libraries of TCR alpha and TCR beta that carried sample barcodes and UMIs. TCRdb called the 5' RACE reads again in MiXCR, with one record for every CDR3 protein. The table has 160,000 or so distinct CDR3 sequences, less than 40% seen once. CDR3 length: 13 residues. V was pared by 6 bases and J by 8 bases, with 19 bases between. The germline V gene encodes CDR1 DFQATT and CDR2 SNEGSKA (reference sequence). This clonotype was detected a few times. Its specificity is not known. This sequence joins TRBV20-1 and TRBJ2-5; D is perhaps TRBD1 or TRBD2 (5 bases each). The sample taken for sequencing was PBMCs or a T cell subset sorted from them (not recorded which). This sequence was found in an adult woman who had mild COVID-19 (a few samples of this study predate the infection). Cell type and time point are not known. DNA of the CDR3: TGCAGTGCGCCCCCGGGACCCCAGGAAACCCAGTACTTC. Translating gives CSAPPGPQETQYF.